Listed below are T cell receptor beta chains from one sample, sequenced in a study of OX40 agonist ivuxolimab in advanced cancers. Profiling relied on immunoSEQ multiplex PCR, and the TCRdb table lists in-frame clones only, not all of them. The sample carries 35,000 to 40,000 clones, approximately 80% recorded once. The sample in question was CD4+ or CD8+ T cells sorted from blood, obtained in a trial of the OX40 agonist ivuxolimab. The receptor set was obtained from an adult with an advanced solid tumor such as melanoma, head and neck, liver or kidney cancer. Both conserved end residues are trimmed from each CDR3. The order of the fields is CDR3 length, V gene, J gene, CDR3 protein.

14	TRBV14	TRBJ2-1	ASSQDRGLAGDEQF
14	TRBV9	TRBJ2-5	ASSVGDRVYEETQY
12	TRBV5-1	TRBJ2-7	ASSSGQGSYEQY
12	TRBV10-3	TRBJ2-2	AISDWTITGELF
11	TRBV28	TRBJ1-2	ASSPQGGYGYT
13	TRBV5-1	TRBJ2-1	ASSGTGGSYNEQF
14	TRBV19	TRBJ2-5	ASSDLAGGMGETQY
15	TRBV19	.	ASSTSSGRPSSYEQY
13	TRBV9	TRBJ1-3	ASSQETGSGNTIY
12	TRBV27	TRBJ2-7	ASKASGASYEQY
13	TRBV6-1	TRBJ2-7	ASSEARGYEGLLV
13	TRBV30	TRBJ1-6	ACINFGSRDSPLH
12	TRBV19	TRBJ2-3	ASSDTGFADTQY
12	TRBV5-1	TRBJ1-1	ASRTGMGFTEAF
15	TRBV5-6	TRBJ2-3	ASWPPVDATYTDTQY
13	TRBV5-1	TRBJ2-5	ASSLIGGGGETQY
11	TRBV14	TRBJ1-2	ASSQMGPYGYT
10	TRBV2	TRBJ1-3	ASSRGENTIY
9	TRBV6-5	TRBJ2-5	ASAQQETQY
13	TRBV19	TRBJ1-6	ASATGITLSSPLH
14	TRBV18	TRBJ1-3	ASSPGQVSSGNTIY
15	TRBV7-8	TRBJ2-3	ASSLGAGTGSTDTQY
7	TRBV29-1	TRBJ1-2	SGGEGGT
11	TRBV7-2	TRBJ1-1	ASSEGYHTEAF
14	TRBV7-9	TRBJ2-1	ASSFSGLSSYNEQF
14	TRBV6-1	TRBJ2-1	ASSEASGLGYNEQF
13	TRBV6-5	TRBJ2-7	ASSSRDRGSYEQY
12	TRBV6-5	TRBJ1-1	ASSTTGGNTEAF
14	TRBV4-1	TRBJ2-5	ASSPWGRRGQETQY
14	TRBV6-6	TRBJ2-1	ASSPSTGSSYNEQF
12	TRBV4-1	TRBJ1-2	ASSLPQGAGGYT
13	TRBV7-8	TRBJ2-1	ASSARTSSYNEQF
12	TRBV13	TRBJ2-5	ASSQTSGQETQY
11	TRBV7-2	TRBJ2-7	ASSLERNTEQY
12	TRBV28	TRBJ1-2	ASRPLTGSYGYT
13	TRBV19	TRBJ2-6	ASGDRGLGANVLT
11	TRBV19	TRBJ1-1	ASREQGGTEAF
12	TRBV18	TRBJ2-5	ASSLREGSETQY
13	TRBV7-2	TRBJ1-3	ASSPDRASGNTIY
12	TRBV2	TRBJ1-4	ASRVQGLNEKLF
13	TRBV21-1	TRBJ2-7	ASNGAGTDSYEQY